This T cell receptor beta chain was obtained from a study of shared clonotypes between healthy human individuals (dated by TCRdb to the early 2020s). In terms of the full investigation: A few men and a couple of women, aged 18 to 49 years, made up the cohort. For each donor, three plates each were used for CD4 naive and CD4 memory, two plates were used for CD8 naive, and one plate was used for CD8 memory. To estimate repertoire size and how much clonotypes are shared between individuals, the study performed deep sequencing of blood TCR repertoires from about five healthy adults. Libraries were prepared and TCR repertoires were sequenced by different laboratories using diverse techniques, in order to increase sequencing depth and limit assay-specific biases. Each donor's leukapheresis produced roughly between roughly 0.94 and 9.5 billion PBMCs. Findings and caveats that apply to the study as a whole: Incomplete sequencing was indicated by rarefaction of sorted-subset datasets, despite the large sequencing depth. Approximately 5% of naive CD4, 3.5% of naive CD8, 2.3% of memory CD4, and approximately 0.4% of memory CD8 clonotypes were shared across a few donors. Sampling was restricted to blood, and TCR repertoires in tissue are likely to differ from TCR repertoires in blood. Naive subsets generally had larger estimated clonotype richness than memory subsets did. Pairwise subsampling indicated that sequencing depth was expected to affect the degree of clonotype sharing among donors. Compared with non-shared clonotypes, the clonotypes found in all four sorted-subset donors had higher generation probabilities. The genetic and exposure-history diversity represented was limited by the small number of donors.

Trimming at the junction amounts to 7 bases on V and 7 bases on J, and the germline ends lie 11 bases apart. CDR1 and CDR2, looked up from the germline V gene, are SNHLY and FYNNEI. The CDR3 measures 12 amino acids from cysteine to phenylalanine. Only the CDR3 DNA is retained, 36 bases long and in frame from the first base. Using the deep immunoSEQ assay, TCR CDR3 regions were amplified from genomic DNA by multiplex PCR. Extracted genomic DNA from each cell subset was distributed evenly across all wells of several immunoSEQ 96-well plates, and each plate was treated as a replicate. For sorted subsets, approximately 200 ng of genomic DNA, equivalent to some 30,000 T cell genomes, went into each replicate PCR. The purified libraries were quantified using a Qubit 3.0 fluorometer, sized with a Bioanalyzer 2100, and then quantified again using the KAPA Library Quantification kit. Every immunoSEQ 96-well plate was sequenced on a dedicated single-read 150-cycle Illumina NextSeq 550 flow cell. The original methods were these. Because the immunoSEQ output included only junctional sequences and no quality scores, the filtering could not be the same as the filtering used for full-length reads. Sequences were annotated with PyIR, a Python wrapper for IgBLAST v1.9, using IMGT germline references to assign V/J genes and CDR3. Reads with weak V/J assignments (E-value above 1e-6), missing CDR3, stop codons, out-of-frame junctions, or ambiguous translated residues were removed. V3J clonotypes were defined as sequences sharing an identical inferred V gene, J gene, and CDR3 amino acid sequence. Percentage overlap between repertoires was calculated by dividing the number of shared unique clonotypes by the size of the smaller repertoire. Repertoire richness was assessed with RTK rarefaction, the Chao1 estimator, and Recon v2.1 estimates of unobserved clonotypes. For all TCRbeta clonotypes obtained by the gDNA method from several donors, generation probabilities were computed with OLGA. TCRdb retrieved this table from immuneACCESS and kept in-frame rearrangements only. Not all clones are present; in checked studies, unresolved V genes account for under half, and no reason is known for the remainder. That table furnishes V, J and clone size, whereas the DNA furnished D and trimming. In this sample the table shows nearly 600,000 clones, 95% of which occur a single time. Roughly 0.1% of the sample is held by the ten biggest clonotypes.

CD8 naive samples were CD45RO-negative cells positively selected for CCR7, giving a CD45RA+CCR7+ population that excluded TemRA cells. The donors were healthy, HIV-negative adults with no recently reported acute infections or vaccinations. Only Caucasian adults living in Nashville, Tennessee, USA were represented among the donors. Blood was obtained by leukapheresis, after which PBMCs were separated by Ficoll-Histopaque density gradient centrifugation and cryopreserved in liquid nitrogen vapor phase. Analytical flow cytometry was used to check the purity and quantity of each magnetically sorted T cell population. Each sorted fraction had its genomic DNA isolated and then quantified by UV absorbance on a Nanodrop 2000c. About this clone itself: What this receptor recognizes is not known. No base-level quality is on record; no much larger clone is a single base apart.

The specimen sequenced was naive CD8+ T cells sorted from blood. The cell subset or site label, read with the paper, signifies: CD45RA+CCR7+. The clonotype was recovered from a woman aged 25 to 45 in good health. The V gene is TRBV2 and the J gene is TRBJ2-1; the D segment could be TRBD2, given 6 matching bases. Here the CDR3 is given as CASIGEENEQFF. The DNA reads TGTGCCAGCATTGGGGAGGAAAATGAGCAGTTCTTC. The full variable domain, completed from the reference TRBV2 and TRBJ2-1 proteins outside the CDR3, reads EPEVTQTPSHQVTQMGQEVILRCVPISNHLYFYWYRQILGQKVEFLVSFYNNEISEKSEIFDDQFSVERPDGSNFTLKIRSTKLEDSAMYFCASIGEENEQFFGPGTRLTVL.